The sequence of this T cell receptor beta chain was determined in a study of T cells in Graves' hyperthyroidism and ophthalmopathy. There were TCR beta CDR3 regions amplified from RNA transcripts. The study used the HTBI primer set for a first-round RT-PCR of the TCR CDR3. TCRdb independently ran MiXCR on the multiplex PCR reads; one entry per CDR3 protein. The sample carries roughly 510,000 distinct CDR3 sequences, under 25% recorded once. Findings and caveats of the study: A 13 V-J model separated ophthalmopathy from stable hyperthyroidism.

This clonotype was seen many times. Its antigen is undetermined. Trimming left V 7 bases short and J 1 base short, with 4 bases between. The CDR3 has 11 residues. CDR1 is LNHDA and CDR2 is SQIVND in the germline V gene (reference sequence). The definition of stable Graves' hyperthyroidism was no ophthalmopathy progression within 18 months. The rearrangement joins TRBV19 to TRBJ1-1, with no clear D. The sequence derives from a man aged 18 to 30 with Graves' hyperthyroidism. Sample: blood. The CDR3 bases are TGTGCCAGTAAGGCGAACACTGAAGCTTTCTTT. It is translated as CASKANTEAFF. Full variable domain (rest looked up from reference TRBV19 and TRBJ1-1): DGGITQSPKYLFRKEGQNVTLSCEQNLNHDAMYWYRQDPGQGLRLIYYSQIVNDFQKGDIAEGYSVSREKKESFPLTVTSAQKNPTAFYLCASKANTEAFFGQGTRLTVV.